What follows is one T cell receptor (beta chain) and its context. There is no known antigen for this receptor. There are no base qualities to consult, and no much larger clone falls within one base. TCR beta CDR3 regions were amplified by multiplex PCR with the immunoSEQ immune profiling system according to the manufacturer's instructions. Sequencing was performed on an Illumina NextSeq system. As for the original processing: Sequence data were processed on the immunoSEQ Analyzer platform, and clonality was computed as the square root of Simpson's index of productive rearrangements. Similarity in V and J usage was quantified by Jensen-Shannon distance, and CDR3 generation probabilities were calculated with OLGA. Shared CDR3 sequences were searched in the immuneACCESS database (August 2020) and in VDJdb (December 2020). TCRdb retrieved this table from immuneACCESS and kept in-frame rearrangements only. Not all clones are present; in checked studies, unresolved V genes account for under half, and no reason is known for the remainder. D and trimming come from the DNA, and the V and J calls and clone size come from that table. The sample data list approximately 7,200 clones, and about 93% of these were observed just once. The top ten clonotypes cover about 0.51% of the sample.

The data belong to a study of monozygotic twins with cystic fibrosis (dated by TCRdb to the early 2020s). Describing the broader study: Barcoded libraries were prepared from three micrograms of fragmented DNA with approximately 16 PCR cycles. TCR beta repertoires were compared within and between 16 monozygotic twin pairs with cystic fibrosis so that genetic influence on V and J gene usage could be assessed. Ten female and six male twin pairs, aged roughly 2.0 to 36.4 years (median roughly 9.5 years) and mostly children and adolescents, were included in the cohort. On the day blood was drawn, the twins' weight-for-height and FEVPerc (FEV1 disease centile) were ranked against those of the roughly 1,100 cohort participants. Data for three of the twin pairs had previously been reported in another context. The paper as a whole reports these results and caveats: Significantly higher nucleotide-identical clonotype sharing was observed within monozygotic CF twin pairs than between unrelated CF individuals (P = 0.000026, Mann-Whitney). Only a small cohort was studied, and no association of shared CDR3 numbers with age, concordance or disease severity was found. Simpson clonality was generally low (median approximately 0.0091), suggesting a naive-dominated repertoire, with higher clonality in the most severely affected patients. In 13 of 16 pairs, V gene usage most closely resembled the co-twin's, and the same held for J usage in 8 of 16 pairs, a pattern suggesting genetic constraints.

Trimming leaves V shorter by 0 bases and J shorter by 4 bases, with the junction holding 4 bases beyond the gene matches. From cysteine to phenylalanine, the CDR3 is 16 amino acids long. The only DNA kept is the CDR3, 48 bases in frame from the first base. Per the germline V gene, MRHNA is the CDR1 and SNTAGT is the CDR2. The twin pairs came from the European Cystic Fibrosis Twin and Sibling Study Cohort, a cohort that recruited patients from 150 to 200 CF clinics across 14 European countries. Both zygosity and CFTR genotype were checked in-house, and zygosity was tested with multiplex PCR across nine short tandem repeat loci. Each twin gave a peripheral blood sample, and clinical parameters were documented on that same day of blood sampling. Genomic DNA was isolated from peripheral blood cells with phenol/chloroform and kept in TE buffer at 4 degrees C.

The source of this sequence is a boy aged 2 to 10 with cystic fibrosis. Sequenced material: blood. This chain joins TRBV6-4 to TRBJ2-3, with TRBD1 matching 10 junction bases. The nucleotides are TGTGCCAGCAGTGACTCGAAAGGACAGGGGGCAGATACGCAGTATTTT. Its coded protein is CASSDSKGQGADTQYF.